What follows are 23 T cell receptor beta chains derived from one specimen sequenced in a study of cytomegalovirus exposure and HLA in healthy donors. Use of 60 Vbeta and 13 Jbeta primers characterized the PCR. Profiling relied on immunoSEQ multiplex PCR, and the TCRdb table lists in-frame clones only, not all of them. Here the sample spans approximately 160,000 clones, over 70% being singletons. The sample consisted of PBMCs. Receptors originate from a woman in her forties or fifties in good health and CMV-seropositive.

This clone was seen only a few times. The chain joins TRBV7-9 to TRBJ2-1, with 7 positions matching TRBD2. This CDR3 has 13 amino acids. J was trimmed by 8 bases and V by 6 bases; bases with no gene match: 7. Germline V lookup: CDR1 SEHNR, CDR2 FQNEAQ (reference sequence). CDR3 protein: CASSYGGSDEQFF. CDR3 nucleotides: TGTGCCAGCAGTTACGGGGGGTCCGATGAGCAGTTCTTC.

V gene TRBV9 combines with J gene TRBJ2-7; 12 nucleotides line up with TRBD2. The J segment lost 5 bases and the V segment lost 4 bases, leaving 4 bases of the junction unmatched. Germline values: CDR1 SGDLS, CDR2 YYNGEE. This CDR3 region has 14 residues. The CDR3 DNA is TGTGCCAGCAGCCTAGCGGGAGGGCCCCACGAGCAGTACTTC. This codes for CASSLAGGPHEQYF. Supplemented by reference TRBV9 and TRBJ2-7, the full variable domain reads DSGVTQTPKHLITATGQRVTLRCSPRSGDLSVYWYQQSLDQGLQFLIQYYNGEERAKGNILERFSAQQFPDLHSELNLSSLELGDSALYFCASSLAGGPHEQYFGPGTRLTVT.

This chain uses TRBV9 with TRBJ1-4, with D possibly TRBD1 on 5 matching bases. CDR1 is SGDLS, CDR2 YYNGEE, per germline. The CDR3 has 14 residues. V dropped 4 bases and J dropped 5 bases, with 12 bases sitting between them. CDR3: CASSRGLMNEKLFF. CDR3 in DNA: TGTGCCAGCAGCCGGGGACTGATGAATGAAAAACTGTTTTTT.

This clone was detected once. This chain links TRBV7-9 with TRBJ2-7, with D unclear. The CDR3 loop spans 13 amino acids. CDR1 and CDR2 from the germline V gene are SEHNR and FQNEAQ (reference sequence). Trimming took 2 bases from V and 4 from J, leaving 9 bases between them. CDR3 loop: CASSLPYPYEQYF. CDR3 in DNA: TGTGCCAGCAGCTTACCCTATCCTTACGAGCAGTACTTC. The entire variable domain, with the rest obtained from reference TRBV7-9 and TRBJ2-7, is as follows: DTGVSQNPRHKITKRGQNVTFRCDPISEHNRLYWYRQTLGQGPEFLTYFQNEAQLEKSRLLSDRFSAERPKGSFSTLEIQRTEQGDSAMYLCASSLPYPYEQYFGPGTRLTVT.

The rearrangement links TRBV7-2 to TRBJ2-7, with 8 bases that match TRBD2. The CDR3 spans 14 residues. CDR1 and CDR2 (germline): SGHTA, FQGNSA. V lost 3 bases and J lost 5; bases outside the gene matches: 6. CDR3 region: CASSLLVTSDEQYF. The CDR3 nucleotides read TGTGCCAGCAGCTTGCTCGTGACTAGCGACGAGCAGTACTTC.

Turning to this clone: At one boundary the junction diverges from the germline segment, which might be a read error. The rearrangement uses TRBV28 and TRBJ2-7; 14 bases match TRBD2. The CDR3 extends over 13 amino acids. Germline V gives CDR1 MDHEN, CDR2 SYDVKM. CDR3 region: CASSPGLAGGGHF. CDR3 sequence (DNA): TGTGCCAGCAGCCCCGGACTAGCGGGAGGTGGGCACTTC.

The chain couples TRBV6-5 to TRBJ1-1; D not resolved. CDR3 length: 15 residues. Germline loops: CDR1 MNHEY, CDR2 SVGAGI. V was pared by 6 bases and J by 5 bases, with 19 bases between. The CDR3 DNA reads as TGTGCCAGCAGCCGCTCTGGCGGGTGGAGAACTGAAGCTTTCTTT. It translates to CASSRSGGWRTEAFF.

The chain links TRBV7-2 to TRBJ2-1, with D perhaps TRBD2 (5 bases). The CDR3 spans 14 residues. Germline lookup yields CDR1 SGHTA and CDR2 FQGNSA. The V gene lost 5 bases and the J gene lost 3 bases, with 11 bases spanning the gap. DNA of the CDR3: TGTGCCAGCAGCCCCAACGGGATCTACAATGAGCAGTTCTTC. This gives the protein CASSPNGIYNEQFF.

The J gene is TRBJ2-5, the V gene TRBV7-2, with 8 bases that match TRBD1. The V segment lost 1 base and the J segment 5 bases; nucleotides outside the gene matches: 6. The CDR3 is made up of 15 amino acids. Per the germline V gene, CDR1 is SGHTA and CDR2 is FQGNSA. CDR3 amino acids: CASSLGAGGGETQYF. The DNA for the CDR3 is TGTGCCAGCAGCTTAGGGGCAGGGGGCGGCGAGACCCAGTACTTC.

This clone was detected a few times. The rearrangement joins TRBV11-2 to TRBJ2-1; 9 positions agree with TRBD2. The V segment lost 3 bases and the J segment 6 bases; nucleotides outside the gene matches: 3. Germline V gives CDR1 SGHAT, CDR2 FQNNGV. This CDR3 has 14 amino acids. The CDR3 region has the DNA TGTGCCAGCAGCTTGGGCGGGAGGGCCAATGAGCAGTTCTTC. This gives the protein CASSLGGRANEQFF.

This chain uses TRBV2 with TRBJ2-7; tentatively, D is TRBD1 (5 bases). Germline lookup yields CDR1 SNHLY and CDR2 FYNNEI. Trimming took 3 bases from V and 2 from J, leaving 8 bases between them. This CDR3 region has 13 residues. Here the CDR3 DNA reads TGTGCCAGCAGTGAGCGACAGACCTACGAGCAGTACTTC. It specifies CASSERQTYEQYF.

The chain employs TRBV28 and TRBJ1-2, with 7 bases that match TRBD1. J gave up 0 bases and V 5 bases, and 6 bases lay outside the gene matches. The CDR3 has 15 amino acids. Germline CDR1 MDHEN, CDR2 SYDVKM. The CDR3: CASSPRDRSNYGYTF. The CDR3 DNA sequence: TGTGCCAGCAGTCCCCGGGACAGATCTAACTATGGCTACACCTTC.

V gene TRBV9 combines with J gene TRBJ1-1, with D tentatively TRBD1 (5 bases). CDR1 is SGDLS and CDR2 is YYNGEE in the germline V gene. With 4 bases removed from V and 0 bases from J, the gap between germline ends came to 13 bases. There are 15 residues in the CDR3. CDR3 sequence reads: CASSPQGGMNTEAFF. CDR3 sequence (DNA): TGTGCCAGCAGCCCCCAGGGAGGCATGAACACTGAAGCTTTCTTT. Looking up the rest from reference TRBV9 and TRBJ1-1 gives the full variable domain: DSGVTQTPKHLITATGQRVTLRCSPRSGDLSVYWYQQSLDQGLQFLIQYYNGEERAKGNILERFSAQQFPDLHSELNLSSLELGDSALYFCASSPQGGMNTEAFFGQGTRLTVV.

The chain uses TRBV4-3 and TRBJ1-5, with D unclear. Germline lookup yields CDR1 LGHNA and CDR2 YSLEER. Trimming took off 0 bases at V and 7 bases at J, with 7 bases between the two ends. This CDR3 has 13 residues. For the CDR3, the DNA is TGCGCCAGCAGCCAAGATTCTCTGCAGCCCCAGCATTTT. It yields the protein CASSQDSLQPQHF.

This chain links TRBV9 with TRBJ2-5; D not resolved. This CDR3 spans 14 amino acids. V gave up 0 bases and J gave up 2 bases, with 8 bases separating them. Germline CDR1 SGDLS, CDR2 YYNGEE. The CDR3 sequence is CASSVELEQETQYF. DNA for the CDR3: TGTGCCAGCAGCGTAGAATTAGAGCAAGAGACCCAGTACTTC.

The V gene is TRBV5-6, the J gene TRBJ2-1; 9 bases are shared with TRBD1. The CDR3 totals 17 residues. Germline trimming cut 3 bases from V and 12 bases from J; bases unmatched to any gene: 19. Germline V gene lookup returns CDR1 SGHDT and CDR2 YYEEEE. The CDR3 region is CASSSVAGTGPWALQFF. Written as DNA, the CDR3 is TGTGCCAGCAGCTCCGTTGCTGGGACAGGGCCTTGGGCCCTGCAGTTCTTC.

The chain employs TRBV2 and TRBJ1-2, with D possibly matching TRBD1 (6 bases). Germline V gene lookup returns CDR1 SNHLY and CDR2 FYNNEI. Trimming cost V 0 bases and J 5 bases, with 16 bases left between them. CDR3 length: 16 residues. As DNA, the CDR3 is TGTGCCAGCAGTGAAGCCATATGGACAGCCTCTTATGGCTACACCTTC. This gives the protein CASSEAIWTASYGYTF.

CDR3 DNA sequence: TGTGCCAGCAGTTACTCAGGGGTCGGGAACACTGAAGCTTTCTTT. Protein product: CASSYSGVGNTEAFF. This sequence joins TRBV6-6 and TRBJ1-1, with D maybe TRBD1 (5 bases). V lost 0 bases and J 1 base, leaving 9 bases between the germline ends. This CDR3 is built from 15 residues. Germline V CDR1 and CDR2: MNHNY, SVGAGI (reference sequence).

The CDR3, as DNA: TGTGCCAGCAGTCCCTCGGGAGGTCCCCCCTACGAGCAGTACTTC. The encoded protein is CASSPSGGPPYEQYF. This chain connects TRBV6-5 to TRBJ2-7; 7 nucleotides agree with TRBD2. V gave up 5 bases and J gave up 2 bases; unmatched junction bases: 9. The germline V gene encodes CDR1 MNHEY and CDR2 SVGAGI. The CDR3 length is 15 residues.

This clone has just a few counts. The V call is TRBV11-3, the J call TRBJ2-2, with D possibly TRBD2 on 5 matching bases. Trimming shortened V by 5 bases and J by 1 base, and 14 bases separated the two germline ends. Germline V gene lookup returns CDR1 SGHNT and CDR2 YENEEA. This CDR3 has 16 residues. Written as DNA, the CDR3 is TGTGCCAGCAGCCTTAGTCGGGGAATGAACACCGGGGAGCTGTTTTTT. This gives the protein CASSLSRGMNTGELFF.

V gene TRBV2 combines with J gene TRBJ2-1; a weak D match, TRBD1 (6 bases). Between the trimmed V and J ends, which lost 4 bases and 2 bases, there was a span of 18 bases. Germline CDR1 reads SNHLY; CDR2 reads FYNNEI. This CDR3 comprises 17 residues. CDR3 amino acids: CASSGGQTSGPYNEQFF. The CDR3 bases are TGTGCCAGCAGTGGGGGGCAAACATCAGGACCCTACAATGAGCAGTTCTTC.

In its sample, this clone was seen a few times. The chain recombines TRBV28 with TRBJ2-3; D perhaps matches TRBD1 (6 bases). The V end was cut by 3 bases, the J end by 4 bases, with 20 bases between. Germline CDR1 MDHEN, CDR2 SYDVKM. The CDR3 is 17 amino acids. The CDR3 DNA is TGTGCCAGCAGTTTGTGGGGGCCGGGGAAGGGATCAGATACGCAGTATTTT. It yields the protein CASSLWGPGKGSDTQYF.

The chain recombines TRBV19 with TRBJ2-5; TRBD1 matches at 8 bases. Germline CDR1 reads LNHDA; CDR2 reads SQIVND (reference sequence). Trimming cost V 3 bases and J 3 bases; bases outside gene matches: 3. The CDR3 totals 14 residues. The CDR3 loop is CASSMTGDEETQYF. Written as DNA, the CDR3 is TGTGCCAGTAGTATGACAGGGGATGAAGAGACCCAGTACTTC.